This TCR beta chain comes out of a study of blood T cell repertoires in COVID-19. Study background: The United States, Italy and Spain provided the acute and convalescent COVID-19 samples. T cells, B-cell-depleted T cells, or PBMCs provided the cDNA or gDNA that served as material.

Per the germline V gene, CDR1 is SGHTS and CDR2 is YDEGEE. Between the trimmed V and J ends, which lost 0 bases and 3 bases, there was a span of 13 bases. This CDR3 spans 16 amino acids. Under the authors' procedure: Amplification from reference gene primers served as the basis for estimated nucleated cell counts. Sequencing was performed with immunoSEQ multiplex PCR; in TCRdb, only in-frame clones are kept and a portion is missing. V and J calls and clone size are copied from that table; D and trimming were computed from the DNA. The sample includes under 200,000 clones, over 75% of them seen just once.

The clonotype originates from a man in his sixties or seventies with active or convalescent COVID-19. The chain is built from TRBV5-8 and TRBJ1-3; weak D call: TRBD1 (6 bases). Material: peripheral blood. CDR3 sequence reads: CASSLAAGAGGNTIYF. CDR3 coding DNA: TGTGCCAGCAGCTTGGCTGCGGGGGCCGGTGGAAACACCATATATTTT.